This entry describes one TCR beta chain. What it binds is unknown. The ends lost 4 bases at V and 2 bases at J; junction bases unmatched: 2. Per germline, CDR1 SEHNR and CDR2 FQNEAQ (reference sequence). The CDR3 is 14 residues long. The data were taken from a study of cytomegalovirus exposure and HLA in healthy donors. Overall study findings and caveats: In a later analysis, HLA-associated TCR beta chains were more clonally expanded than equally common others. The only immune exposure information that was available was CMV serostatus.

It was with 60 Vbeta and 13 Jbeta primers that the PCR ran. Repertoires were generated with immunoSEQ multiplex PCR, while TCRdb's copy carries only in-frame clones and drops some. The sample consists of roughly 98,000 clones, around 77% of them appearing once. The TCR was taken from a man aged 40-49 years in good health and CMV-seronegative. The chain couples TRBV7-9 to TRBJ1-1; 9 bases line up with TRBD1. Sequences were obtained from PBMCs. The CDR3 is CASSWGQGNTEAFF. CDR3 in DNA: TGTGCCAGCAGCTGGGGACAGGGCAACACTGAAGCTTTCTTT.